This T cell receptor beta chain was identified in a study of response to subunit inactivated influenza vaccine. The CDR3 is 14 amino acids. The V gene's germline CDR1 is SGDLS and CDR2 YYNGEE. V lost 1 base and J lost 3, with 10 bases in between. TCRdb re-called the RT-PCR reads through MiXCR, storing one row per CDR3 protein. The repertoire holds more than 250,000 distinct CDR3 sequences, with less than 25% as singletons. Many counts were recorded for this clonotype. Its antigen is currently unknown. Whole-study findings and limits: Authors suggested seasonal influenza vaccinations each recruit few new T cells.

Sample: PBMCs from blood, taken about 20 months after vaccination. This sequence joins TRBV9 and TRBJ1-1; a possible D gene is TRBD1 (5 bases). This receptor was taken from a man aged 50-75 years who received an inactivated influenza vaccine. CDR3 loop: CASSVIPGHTEAFF. In nucleotides, the CDR3 is TGTGCCAGCAGCGTAATCCCAGGGCACACTGAAGCTTTCTTT.